This paragraph reports one TCR beta chain. This sample was taken from a study of cytomegalovirus exposure and HLA in healthy donors. This CDR3 has 14 residues. Trimming left V 0 bases short and J 4 bases short, with 10 bases between. Germline CDR1 is GTSNPN and CDR2 is SVGIG (reference sequence). It was with 60 Vbeta and 13 Jbeta primers that the PCR ran. Generated by immunoSEQ multiplex PCR, the TCRdb table keeps only in-frame clones and is missing some. The sample spans 85,000 or so clones; the ten largest clones claim less than 1.5%. The chain is built from TRBV30 and TRBJ1-5; no reliable D call. Sequenced: PBMCs. This receptor was identified in a woman aged 25 to 39 in good health and CMV-seronegative. The CDR3 coding sequence is TGTGCCTGGAGTGTAATAGATCGAAATCAGCCCCAGCATTTT. It encodes CAWSVIDRNQPQHF. Variable domain in full (rest from reference TRBV30 and TRBJ1-5): SQTIHQWPATLVQPVGSPLSLECTVEGTSNPNLYWYRQAAGRGLQLLFYSVGIGQISSEVPQNLSASRPQDRQFILSSKKLLLSDSGFYLCAWSVIDRNQPQHFGDGTRLSIL.